The clone carrying this T cell receptor (beta chain) was detected once. Its specificity is unknown. The data originate from a study of T cell repertoires in cytomegalovirus infection. Study overall: HLA-C-restricted CMV epitopes, recently identified, and well-studied HLA-B-restricted ones were used by the study.

Trimming took off 6 bases at V and 9 bases at J, with 12 bases between the two ends. This CDR3 has 12 residues. The germline V gene encodes CDR1 MNHEY and CDR2 SVGAGI. Regarding the study as a whole: The response measured ex vivo was dominated by TCR beta clonotypes (HLA-C-restricted and CMV-specific).

TCRdb re-derived calls from the reads in MiXCR, one entry per CDR3 protein. The repertoire holds hundreds of thousands of distinct CDR3 sequences, with about 42% as singletons. The receptor was isolated from a human donor in good health (CMV status not recorded). Some clones in this sample may be carry-over from other donors' samples. The sequencing here drew on cultured PBMCs, taken from culture after CMV antigen stimulation. The V call is TRBV6-5, the J call TRBJ2-1; tentatively, D is TRBD1 (6 bases). The CDR3 loop is CASRETGFEQFF. CDR3 in DNA: TGTGCCAGCAGAGAAACAGGGTTTGAGCAGTTCTTC.